The 23 T cell receptor beta chains listed next were all sequenced from one sample in a study of long-term antiretroviral therapy in people with HIV (dated by TCRdb to 2022 to 2024). The immunoSEQ hsTCRB v3.0 assay was used at survey level resolution to sequence the TRB variable region. The source is immuneACCESS, and TCRdb retained only in-frame sequences with V and J called. Part of the clones is not carried over; for the studies checked, unresolved V genes explain less than half of this, and the remainder is unexplained. Across this sample there are roughly 25,000 clones, with over 85% seen only once. The ten largest account for about 10% of the sample. This specimen consisted of unsorted PBMCs, obtained 7.6 years after starting antiretroviral therapy. These receptors were collected from a woman in her thirties or forties with HIV.

V and J are TRBV5-3 and TRBJ1-2; 10 bases align to TRBD1. TRBV5-3 is treated as an ORF (open reading frame) with a function not yet certain. The CDR3 consists of 15 residues. Germline trimming cut 5 bases from V and 8 bases from J; bases unmatched to any gene: 12. CDR3 sequence (DNA): TGTGCCAGAAGGCAGACAGGGGGCGTCTCGAACGGCTACACCTTC. Its translation: CARRQTGGVSNGYTF.

The V gene is TRBV6-1, the J gene TRBJ1-5; D ambiguous. V dropped 4 bases and J dropped 0 bases, with 10 bases sitting between them. Per the germline V gene, CDR1 is MNHNS and CDR2 is SASEGT. This CDR3 comprises 15 residues. CDR3 DNA sequence: TGTGCCAGCAGTGCGGACCCGTATAGCAATCAGCCCCAGCATTTT. As protein: CASSADPYSNQPQHF.

The gene calls are TRBV19 and TRBJ1-4, with 8 bases identical to TRBD1. The junction had 7 bases not matched to a gene; V was cut back by 2 bases and J by 8 bases. The CDR3 length is 15 residues. In germline, CDR1 is LNHDA, CDR2 SQIVND (reference sequence). The CDR3 sequence is CASSISAGGGEKLFF. DNA of the CDR3: TGTGCCAGTAGTATAAGTGCAGGGGGCGGCGAAAAACTGTTTTTT.

This clone was observed a handful of times. The chain combines TRBV18 with TRBJ1-2, with 8 bases that match TRBD1. Per germline, CDR1 KGHSH and CDR2 LQKENI. This CDR3 spans 15 amino acids. V was clipped by 3 bases and J by 4 bases; unmatched bases: 7. The CDR3 coding sequence is TGTGCCAGCTCACCCGAAGGACAGGGCCTCTATGGCTACACCTTC. Amino acid sequence: CASSPEGQGLYGYTF.

The chain has TRBV6-5 and TRBJ1-2; D may be TRBD1 (5 bases). V was trimmed by 6 bases and J by 5 bases, leaving 10 bases between them. Germline V lookup: CDR1 MNHEY, CDR2 SVGAGI. The CDR3 covers 12 residues. CDR3 in amino acids: CASRGHRYGYTF. The CDR3 nucleotides are TGTGCCAGCAGGGGGCATCGTTATGGCTACACCTTC.

The V call is TRBV7-8, the J call TRBJ2-2, with TRBD1 matching 8 bases. Trimming removed 1 base from V and 6 bases from J; junction bases left unmatched: 7. The CDR3 has 16 amino acids. Germline lookup yields CDR1 SGHVS and CDR2 FQNEAQ. Here the CDR3 DNA reads TGTGCCAGCAGCTTAGTCGGCGGGACAGGCGCCGGGGAGCTGTTTTTT. Translated: CASSLVGGTGAGELFF.

V usage is TRBV27 and J usage is TRBJ2-1, with 7 bases matching TRBD1. Germline V lookup: CDR1 MNHEY, CDR2 SMNVEV (reference sequence). Germline trimming cut 7 bases from V and 4 bases from J; bases unmatched to any gene: 7. The CDR3 loop spans 14 amino acids. The CDR3 DNA reads as TGTGCCAGCAAAAGTTGGGACAGATACAATGAGCAGTTCTTC. Amino acids: CASKSWDRYNEQFF.

This chain uses TRBV19 with TRBJ2-3; 7 bases line up with TRBD1. J was trimmed by 6 bases and V by 6 bases; bases with no gene match: 6. The CDR3 consists of 13 residues. Germline V lookup: CDR1 LNHDA, CDR2 SQIVND (reference sequence). CDR3 sequence (DNA): TGTGCCAGTAGGAGGGACAGTTCTGATACGCAGTATTTT. It specifies CASRRDSSDTQYF.

This rearrangement joins TRBV19 to TRBJ1-2; D gene ambiguous. The V end lost 3 bases, the J end lost 5 bases, and 16 bases lay between the germline ends. This CDR3 comprises 15 residues. Germline values: CDR1 LNHDA, CDR2 SQIVND (reference sequence). The CDR3: CASSMRFGSAYGYTF. CDR3 DNA: TGTGCCAGTAGTATGCGATTCGGGAGCGCTTATGGCTACACCTTC.

The rearrangement uses TRBV30 and TRBJ1-1; TRBD1 is a possible D gene (6 bases). The CDR3 consists of 13 residues. Per germline, CDR1 GTSNPN and CDR2 SVGIG (reference sequence). Trimming cost V 2 bases and J 2 bases, with 9 bases left between them. CDR3 in amino acids: CAWSRGVNTEAFF. The CDR3 nucleotides are TGTGCCTGGAGTAGGGGGGTCAACACTGAAGCTTTCTTT. Filled out from reference TRBV30 and TRBJ1-1, the complete variable domain reads SQTIHQWPATLVQPVGSPLSLECTVEGTSNPNLYWYRQAAGRGLQLLFYSVGIGQISSEVPQNLSASRPQDRQFILSSKKLLLSDSGFYLCAWSRGVNTEAFFGQGTRLTVV.

About this clone itself: Other nucleotide sequences from this sample produce the same CDR3. This rearrangement joins TRBV5-5 to TRBJ2-3; D might be TRBD2 (5 bases). Trimming removed 5 bases at V and 0 bases at J, with 7 bases between. The CDR3 contains 13 residues. Germline values: CDR1 SGHKS, CDR2 YYEKEE (reference sequence). In DNA, the CDR3 is TGTGCCAGCAGTGAGGGCAGCACAGATACGCAGTATTTT. Amino acids: CASSEGSTDTQYF.

The genes are TRBV6-6 and TRBJ1-1, with D perhaps TRBD1 (5 bases). The CDR3 extends over 13 amino acids. V lost 2 bases and J lost 5, with 9 bases in between. Germline lookup yields CDR1 MNHNY and CDR2 SVGAGI (reference sequence). CDR3 residues: CASSYPGGTEAFF. In nucleotides, the CDR3 is TGTGCCAGCAGTTACCCTGGGGGGACTGAAGCTTTCTTT.

J is TRBJ2-7 and V is TRBV6-6; 10 nucleotides match TRBD1. Germline loops: CDR1 MNHNY, CDR2 SVGAGI (reference sequence). The CDR3 extends over 15 amino acids. V lost 6 bases and J lost 0; bases outside the gene matches: 5. The CDR3 DNA is TGTGCCAGCAGCAAGGGACAGGGGTTCTCCTACGAGCAGTACTTC. It translates to CASSKGQGFSYEQYF.

This chain joins TRBV6-1 and TRBJ1-2, with D hard to call. The germline gives CDR1 MNHNS, CDR2 SASEGT. Trimming left V 2 bases short and J 4 bases short, with 14 bases between. This CDR3 comprises 15 residues. For the CDR3, the DNA is TGTGCCAGCAGTGAAATGGTTAGGAGGAGCTATGGCTACACCTTC. It yields the protein CASSEMVRRSYGYTF.

The gene calls are TRBV5-1 and TRBJ2-3; unclear D gene. The germline V gene has CDR1 SGHRS and CDR2 YFSETQ. Trimming removed 4 bases at V and 2 bases at J, with 8 bases between. This CDR3 has 13 residues. Here the CDR3 reads CASSLDFTDTQYF. In DNA, the CDR3 is TGCGCCAGCAGCCTTGATTTCACAGATACGCAGTATTTT.

The chain has TRBV7-9 and TRBJ2-5; 12 bases map to TRBD1. V lost 4 bases, J lost 5 bases, and 14 bases stayed unmatched. The CDR3 is 18 amino acids. Germline V gene lookup returns CDR1 SEHNR and CDR2 FQNEAQ (reference sequence). The CDR3 sequence: CASSSTRDRGREWETQYF. Here the CDR3 DNA reads TGTGCCAGCAGCTCGACACGGGACAGGGGGCGCGAATGGGAGACCCAGTACTTC.

The rearrangement uses TRBV2 and TRBJ2-7; D uncertain. The CDR3 is 12 amino acids. Deletions cut 6 bases from V and 2 bases from J, with 8 bases between. Germline assignment: CDR1 SNHLY and CDR2 FYNNEI. For the CDR3, the DNA is TGTGCCAGCAGAAGGCCGACCTACGAGCAGTACTTC. Translated: CASRRPTYEQYF.

The V gene is TRBV6-5, the J gene TRBJ1-1, with 7 bases that match TRBD1. The V segment lost 5 bases and the J segment 1 base; nucleotides outside the gene matches: 4. Germline CDR1 and CDR2: MNHEY and SVGAGI. This CDR3 is 14 amino acids long. The CDR3 loop is CASSRTGENTEAFF. The CDR3 DNA sequence: TGTGCCAGCAGTAGGACAGGAGAGAACACTGAAGCTTTCTTT.

V gene TRBV9 combines with J gene TRBJ1-2; possible D gene TRBD1, 6 bases. V lost 4 bases, J lost 0 bases, and 13 bases lay in between. This CDR3 comprises 15 residues. Germline values: CDR1 SGDLS, CDR2 YYNGEE. CDR3: CASSTTGRSNYGYTF. The CDR3 region has the DNA TGTGCCAGCAGCACAACAGGGAGGTCTAACTATGGCTACACCTTC.

The chain has TRBV4-3 and TRBJ1-1; D unclear. Germline loops: CDR1 LGHNA, CDR2 YSLEER. V lost 0 bases, J lost 4 bases, and 12 bases lay in between. The CDR3 runs to 15 residues. The CDR3 nucleotides read TGCGCCAGCAGCCAAGATTGGGTGAGCGGCACTGAAGCTTTCTTT. Protein product: CASSQDWVSGTEAFF.

The chain recombines TRBV4-3 with TRBJ1-6, with TRBD1 identical over 7 bases. V shed 2 bases and J 8 bases; nucleotides not matched to a gene: 6. CDR3 size: 15 residues. Germline CDR1 reads LGHNA; CDR2 reads YSLEER. The CDR3 is CASSQRHRGDSPLHF. DNA for the CDR3: TGCGCCAGCAGCCAACGACACAGGGGAGATTCACCCCTCCACTTT.

Only a few counts were recorded for this clone. This chain uses TRBV10-2 with TRBJ2-5; TRBD2 is a possible D gene (5 bases). Trimming pared 4 bases from V and 3 bases from J, leaving 9 bases between. This CDR3 is 13 amino acids long. Per the germline V gene, CDR1 is WSHSY and CDR2 is SAAADI. The CDR3 reads CASSGTGKETQYF. The CDR3 DNA sequence: TGCGCCAGCAGTGGGACTGGGAAAGAGACCCAGTACTTC.

This clone has only one observation. The rearrangement joins TRBV28 to TRBJ1-5; D not resolved. Germline CDR1 and CDR2: MDHEN and SYDVKM. The V gene lost 1 base and the J gene lost 7 bases, with 5 bases spanning the gap. The CDR3 is made up of 12 amino acids. This CDR3 is CASSLLGQPQHF. DNA for the CDR3: TGTGCCAGCAGTTTATTGGGGCAGCCCCAGCATTTT.